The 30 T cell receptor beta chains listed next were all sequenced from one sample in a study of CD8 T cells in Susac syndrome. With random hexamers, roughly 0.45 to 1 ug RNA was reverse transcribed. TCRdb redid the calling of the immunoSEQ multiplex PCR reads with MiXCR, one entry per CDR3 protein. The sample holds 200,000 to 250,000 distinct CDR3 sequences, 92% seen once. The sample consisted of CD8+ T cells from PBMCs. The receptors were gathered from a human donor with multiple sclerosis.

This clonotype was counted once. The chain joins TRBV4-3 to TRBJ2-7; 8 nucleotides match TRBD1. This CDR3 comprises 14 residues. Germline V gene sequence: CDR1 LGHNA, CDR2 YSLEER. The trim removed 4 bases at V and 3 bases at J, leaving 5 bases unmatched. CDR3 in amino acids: CASSRGQGNYEQYF. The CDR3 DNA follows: TGCGCCAGCAGCCGCGGACAGGGTAACTACGAGCAGTACTTC.

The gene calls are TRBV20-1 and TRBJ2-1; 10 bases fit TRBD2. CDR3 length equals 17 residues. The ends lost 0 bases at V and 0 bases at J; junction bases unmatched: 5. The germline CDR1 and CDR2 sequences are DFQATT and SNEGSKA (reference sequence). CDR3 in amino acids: CSARDQAGGSSYNEQFF. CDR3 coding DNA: TGCAGTGCTAGAGATCAAGCGGGGGGGAGCTCCTACAATGAGCAGTTCTTC.

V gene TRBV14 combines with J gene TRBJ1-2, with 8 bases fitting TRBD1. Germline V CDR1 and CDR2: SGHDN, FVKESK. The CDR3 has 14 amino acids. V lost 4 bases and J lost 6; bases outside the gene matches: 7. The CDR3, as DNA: TGTGCCAGCAGCCCCAGGGGGCGCTTCGATGGCTACACCTTC. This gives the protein CASSPRGRFDGYTF.

The CDR3 DNA is TGTGCCAGCAGCTTATCGCCCGAGGGAGGCGGCACTGAAGCTTTCTTT. Translating it yields CASSLSPEGGGTEAFF. The chain combines TRBV7-2 with TRBJ1-1; D gene unclear. This CDR3 is built from 16 residues. Germline CDR1 reads SGHTA; CDR2 reads FQGNSA. V was cut by 2 bases and J by 4 bases, with 17 bases left in between.

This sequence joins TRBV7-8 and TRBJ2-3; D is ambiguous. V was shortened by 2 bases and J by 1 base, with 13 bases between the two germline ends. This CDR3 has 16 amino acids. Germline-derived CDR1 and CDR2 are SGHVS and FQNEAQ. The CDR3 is CASSLRLTRGTDTQYF. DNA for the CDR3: TGTGCCAGCAGCTTAAGGCTGACCCGGGGCACAGATACGCAGTATTTT.

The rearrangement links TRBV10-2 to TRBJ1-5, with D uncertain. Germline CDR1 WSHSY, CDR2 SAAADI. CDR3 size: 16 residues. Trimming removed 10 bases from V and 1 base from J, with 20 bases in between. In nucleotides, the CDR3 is TGCGCCACCGCGACTCTGACTCTGGGCAGCAATCAGCCCCAGCATTTT. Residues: CATATLTLGSNQPQHF.

For the CDR3, the DNA is TGTGCCAGCAGTAGTCAGTTAGACTACGAGCAGTACTTC. Amino acid sequence: CASSSQLDYEQYF. V is TRBV12-3 or TRBV12-4 and J is TRBJ2-7; D unresolved. Trimming stripped 5 bases from V and 3 bases from J, with 11 bases between. This CDR3 spans 13 amino acids.

The DNA of the CDR3 is TGTGCCAGCAGCTTAGGGGTAGCGCTTCCCTACGAGCAGTACTTC. It yields the protein CASSLGVALPYEQYF. The genes are TRBV7-2 and TRBJ2-7; possibly TRBD2 for D (5 bases). The CDR3 sequence is 15 residues long. With 1 base removed from V and 2 bases from J, the gap between germline ends came to 12 bases. The germline CDR1 and CDR2 sequences are SGHTA and FQGNSA.

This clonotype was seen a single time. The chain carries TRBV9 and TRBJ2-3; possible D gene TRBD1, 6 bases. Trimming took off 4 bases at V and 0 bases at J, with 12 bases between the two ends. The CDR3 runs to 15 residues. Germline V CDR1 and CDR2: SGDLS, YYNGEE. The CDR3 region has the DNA TGTGCCAGCAGCCCACAGGGAGACAGCACAGATACGCAGTATTTT. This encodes CASSPQGDSTDTQYF.

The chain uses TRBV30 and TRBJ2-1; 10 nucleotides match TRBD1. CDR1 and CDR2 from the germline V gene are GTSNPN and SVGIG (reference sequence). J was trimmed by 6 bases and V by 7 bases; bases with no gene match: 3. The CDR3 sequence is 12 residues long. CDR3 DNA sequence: TGTGCCTCGGGACAGGGGATCAATGAGCAGTTCTTC. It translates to CASGQGINEQFF.

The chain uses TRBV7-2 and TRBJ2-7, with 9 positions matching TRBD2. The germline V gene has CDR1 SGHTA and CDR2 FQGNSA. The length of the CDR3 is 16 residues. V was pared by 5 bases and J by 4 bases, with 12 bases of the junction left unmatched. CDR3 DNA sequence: TGTGCCAGCAGCCCATCTAGGGCTAGCGGGATATACGAGCAGTACTTC. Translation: CASSPSRASGIYEQYF.

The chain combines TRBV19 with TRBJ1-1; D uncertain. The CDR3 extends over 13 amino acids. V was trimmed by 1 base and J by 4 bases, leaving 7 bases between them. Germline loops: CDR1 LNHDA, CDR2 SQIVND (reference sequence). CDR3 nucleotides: TGTGCCAGTAGTATAGGAACCGGCACTGAAGCTTTCTTT. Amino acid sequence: CASSIGTGTEAFF.

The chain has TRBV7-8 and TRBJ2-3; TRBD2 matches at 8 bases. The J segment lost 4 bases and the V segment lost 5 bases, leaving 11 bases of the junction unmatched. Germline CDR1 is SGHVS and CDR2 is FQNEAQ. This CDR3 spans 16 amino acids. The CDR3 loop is CASSPIRAGGSDTQYF. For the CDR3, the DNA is TGTGCCAGCAGCCCGATTAGGGCGGGGGGCTCAGATACGCAGTATTTT. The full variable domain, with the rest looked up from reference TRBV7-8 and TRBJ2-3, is GAGVSQSPRYKVAKRGQDVALRCDPISGHVSLFWYQQALGQGPEFLTYFQNEAQLDKSGLPSDRFFAERPEGSVSTLKIQRTQQEDSAVYLCASSPIRAGGSDTQYFGPGTRLTVL.

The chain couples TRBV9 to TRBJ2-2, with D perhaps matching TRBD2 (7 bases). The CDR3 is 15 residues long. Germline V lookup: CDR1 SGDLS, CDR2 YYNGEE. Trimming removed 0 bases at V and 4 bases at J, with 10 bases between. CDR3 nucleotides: TGTGCCAGCAGCGTAGGCGGGGGCCTCACCGGGGAGCTGTTTTTT. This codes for CASSVGGGLTGELFF.

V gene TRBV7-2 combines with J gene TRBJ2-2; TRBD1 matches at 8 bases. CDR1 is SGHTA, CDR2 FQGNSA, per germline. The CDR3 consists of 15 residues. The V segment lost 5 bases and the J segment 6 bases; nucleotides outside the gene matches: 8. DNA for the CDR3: TGTGCCAGCAGCCGTTTGACAGGGGCTTCCGGGGAGCTGTTTTTT. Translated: CASSRLTGASGELFF.

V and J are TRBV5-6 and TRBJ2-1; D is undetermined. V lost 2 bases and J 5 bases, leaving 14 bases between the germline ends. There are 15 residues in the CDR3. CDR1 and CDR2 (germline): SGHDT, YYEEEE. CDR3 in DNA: TGTGCCAGCAGCTTAAGGACGGACCACGACAATGAGCAGTTCTTC. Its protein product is CASSLRTDHDNEQFF.

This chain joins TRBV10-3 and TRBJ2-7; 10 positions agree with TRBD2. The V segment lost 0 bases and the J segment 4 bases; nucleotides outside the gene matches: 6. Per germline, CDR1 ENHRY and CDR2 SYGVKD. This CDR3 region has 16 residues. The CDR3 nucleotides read TGTGCCATCAGTGAGTCTTCTAGCGGGAGCATATACGAGCAGTACTTC. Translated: CAISESSSGSIYEQYF.

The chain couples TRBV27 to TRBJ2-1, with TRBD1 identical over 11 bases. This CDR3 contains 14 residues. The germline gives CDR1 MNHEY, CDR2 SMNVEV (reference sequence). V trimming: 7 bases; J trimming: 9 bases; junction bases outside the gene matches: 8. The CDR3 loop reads CASMPGQGVSEQFF. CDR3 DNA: TGTGCCAGCATGCCGGGACAGGGGGTAAGTGAGCAGTTCTTC.

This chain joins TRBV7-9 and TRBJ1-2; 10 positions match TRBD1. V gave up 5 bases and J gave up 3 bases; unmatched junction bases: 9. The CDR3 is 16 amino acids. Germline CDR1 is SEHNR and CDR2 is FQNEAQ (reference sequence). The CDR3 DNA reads TGTGCCAGCAGCCCTAGGGGGACAGGGGCAGACTATGGCTACACCTTC. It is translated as CASSPRGTGADYGYTF.

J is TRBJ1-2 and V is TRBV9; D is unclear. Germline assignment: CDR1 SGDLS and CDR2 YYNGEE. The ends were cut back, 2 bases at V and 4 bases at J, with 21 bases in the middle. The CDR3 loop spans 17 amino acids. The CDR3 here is CASSVSRLVDLSYGYTF. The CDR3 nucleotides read TGTGCCAGCAGCGTGTCAAGACTGGTGGATCTAAGCTATGGCTACACCTTC.

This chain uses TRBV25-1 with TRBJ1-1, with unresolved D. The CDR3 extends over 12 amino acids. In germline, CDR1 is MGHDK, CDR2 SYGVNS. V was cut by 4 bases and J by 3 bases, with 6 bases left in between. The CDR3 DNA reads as TGTGCCAGCAGTGGCCCCTACACTGAAGCTTTCTTT. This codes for CASSGPYTEAFF.

The CDR3 here is CASRGWQDDKYEETQYF. The CDR3 nucleotides read TGTGCCAGCAGGGGCTGGCAGGATGACAAGTATGAAGAGACCCAGTACTTC. The rearrangement uses TRBV19 and TRBJ2-5; the D gene is possibly TRBD1 (6 bases). This CDR3 has 17 amino acids. V lost 9 bases and J lost 3, with 26 bases in between. Germline CDR1 and CDR2: LNHDA and SQIVND (reference sequence).

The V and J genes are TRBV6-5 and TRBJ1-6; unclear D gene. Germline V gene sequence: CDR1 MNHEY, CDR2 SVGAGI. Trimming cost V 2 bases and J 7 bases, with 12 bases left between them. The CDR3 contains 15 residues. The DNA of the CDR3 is TGTGCCAGCAGTTACCGACAAATCGGCAATTCACCCCTCCACTTT. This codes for CASSYRQIGNSPLHF.

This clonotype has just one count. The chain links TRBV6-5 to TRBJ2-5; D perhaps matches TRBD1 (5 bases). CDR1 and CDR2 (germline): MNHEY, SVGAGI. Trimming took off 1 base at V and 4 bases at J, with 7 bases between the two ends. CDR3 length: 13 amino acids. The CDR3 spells CASSYLTGETQYF. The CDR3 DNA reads TGTGCCAGCAGTTACTTAACAGGAGAGACCCAGTACTTC.

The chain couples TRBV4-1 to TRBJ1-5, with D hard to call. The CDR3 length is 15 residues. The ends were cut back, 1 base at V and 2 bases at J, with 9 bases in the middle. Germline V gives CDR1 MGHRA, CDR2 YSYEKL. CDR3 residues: CASSQGGIGNQPQHF. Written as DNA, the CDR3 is TGCGCCAGCAGCCAAGGCGGTATTGGCAATCAGCCCCAGCATTTT.

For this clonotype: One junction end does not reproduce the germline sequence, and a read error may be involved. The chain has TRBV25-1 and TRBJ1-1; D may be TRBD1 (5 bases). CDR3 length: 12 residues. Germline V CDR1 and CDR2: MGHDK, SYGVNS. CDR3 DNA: TGTGCCAGCAGTGGGGGGAACGCTGAAGCTTTCTTT. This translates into CASSGGNAEAFF.

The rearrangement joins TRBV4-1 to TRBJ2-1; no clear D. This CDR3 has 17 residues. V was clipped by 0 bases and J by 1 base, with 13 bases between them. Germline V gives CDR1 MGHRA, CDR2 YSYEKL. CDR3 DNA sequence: TGCGCCAGCAGCCAAGAGGGTGTACCCGGATCCTACAATGAGCAGTTCTTC. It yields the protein CASSQEGVPGSYNEQFF.

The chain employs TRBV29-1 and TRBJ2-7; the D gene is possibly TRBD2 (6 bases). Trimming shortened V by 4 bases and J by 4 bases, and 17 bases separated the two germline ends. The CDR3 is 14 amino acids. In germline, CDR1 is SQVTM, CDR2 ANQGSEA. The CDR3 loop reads CSVVSAGYKYEQYF. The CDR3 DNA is TGCAGCGTTGTTTCGGCGGGATACAAGTACGAGCAGTACTTC.

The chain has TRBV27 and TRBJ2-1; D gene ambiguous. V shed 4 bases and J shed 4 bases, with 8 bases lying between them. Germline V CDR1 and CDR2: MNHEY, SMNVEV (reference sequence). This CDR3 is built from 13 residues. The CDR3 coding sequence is TGTGCCAGCAGTTCGATCGGTTACAATGAGCAGTTCTTC. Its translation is CASSSIGYNEQFF.

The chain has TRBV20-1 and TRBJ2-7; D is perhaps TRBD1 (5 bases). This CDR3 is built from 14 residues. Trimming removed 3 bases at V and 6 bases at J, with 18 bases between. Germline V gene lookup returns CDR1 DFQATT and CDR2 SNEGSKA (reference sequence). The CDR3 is CSARPTGSPSEQYF. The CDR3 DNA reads TGCAGTGCTAGGCCTACAGGCAGCCCTAGCGAGCAGTACTTC.